This T cell receptor (beta chain) was profiled in a study of cytomegalovirus exposure and HLA in healthy donors. Vbeta (60) and Jbeta (13) primers were used in the PCR. Generated by immunoSEQ multiplex PCR, the TCRdb table keeps only in-frame clones and is missing some. In the table there are around 64,000 clones, approximately 81% of which are singletons. Remarks on this clone: Its specificity is not known.

The germline V gene encodes CDR1 MDHEN and CDR2 SYDVKM. The V gene lost 5 bases and the J gene lost 2 bases, with 10 bases spanning the gap. This CDR3 has 13 amino acids. The study's findings and limits: Altogether, 164 TCR beta chains were recorded as cytomegalovirus-associated.

This chain joins TRBV28 and TRBJ2-7; D is uncertain. The TCR originated in a woman aged 25 to 39 in good health and CMV-seropositive. What was sequenced was PBMCs. In nucleotides, the CDR3 is TGTGCCAGCAGTCCCGTCCCTGCCTACGAGCAGTACTTC. Translated: CASSPVPAYEQYF.